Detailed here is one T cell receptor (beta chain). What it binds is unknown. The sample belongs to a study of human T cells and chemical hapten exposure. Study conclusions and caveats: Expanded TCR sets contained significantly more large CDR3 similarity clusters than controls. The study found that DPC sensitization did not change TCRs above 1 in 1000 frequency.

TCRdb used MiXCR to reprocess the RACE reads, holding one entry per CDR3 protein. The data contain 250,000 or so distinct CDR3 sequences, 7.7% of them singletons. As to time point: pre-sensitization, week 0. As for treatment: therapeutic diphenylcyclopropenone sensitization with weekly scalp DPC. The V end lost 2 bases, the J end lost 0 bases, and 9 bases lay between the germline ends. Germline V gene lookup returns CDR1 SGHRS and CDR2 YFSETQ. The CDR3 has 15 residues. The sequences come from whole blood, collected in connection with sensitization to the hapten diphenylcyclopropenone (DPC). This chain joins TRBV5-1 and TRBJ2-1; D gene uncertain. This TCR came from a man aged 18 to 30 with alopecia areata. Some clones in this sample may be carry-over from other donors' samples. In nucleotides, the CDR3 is TGCGCCAGCAGCTTCACCATAAGCTCCTACAATGAGCAGTTCTTC. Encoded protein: CASSFTISSYNEQFF.